What follows are 19 T cell receptor beta chains derived from one specimen sequenced in a study of shared clonotypes between healthy human individuals. Data came from immunoSEQ multiplex PCR; TCRdb stores just in-frame clones and leaves some out. The sample carries some 2.3 million clones, about 92% recorded once. Sequenced sample: naive CD4+ T cells from PBMCs. Subset defined: CD45RA+ positively selected. The receptors were sampled from a man aged 18 to 29 in good health. Some clones in this sample may be carry-over from other donors' samples.

V gene TRBV15 combines with J gene TRBJ2-2; the D gene is possibly TRBD1 (6 bases). The germline V gene has CDR1 LNHNV and CDR2 YYDKDF (reference sequence). The CDR3 has 17 amino acids. V dropped 0 bases and J dropped 1 base, with 12 bases sitting between them. The chain's CDR3 is CATSRDVGAMNTGELFF. The CDR3 DNA follows: TGTGCCACCAGCAGAGACGTGGGGGCGATGAACACCGGGGAGCTGTTTTTT.

This CDR3 reads CASSLTYRAGNEQFF. DNA for the CDR3: TGTGCCAGCAGTTTGACGTACAGGGCGGGTAATGAGCAGTTCTTC. The chain recombines TRBV28 with TRBJ2-1, with D tentatively TRBD1 (6 bases). V shed 3 bases and J shed 7 bases, with 16 bases lying between them. The germline V gene encodes CDR1 MDHEN and CDR2 SYDVKM. This CDR3 contains 15 residues.

As concerns this clone: Other DNA sequences of this sample code for an identical CDR3. The gene calls are TRBV9 and TRBJ2-5; 7 bases are shared with TRBD1. The length of the CDR3 is 13 residues. Germline values: CDR1 SGDLS, CDR2 YYNGEE. J was trimmed by 2 bases and V by 2 bases; bases with no gene match: 0. DNA for the CDR3: TGTGCCAGCAGCGTGGACAGGCAAGAGACCCAGTACTTC. As protein: CASSVDRQETQYF. The variable domain in full, completed from reference TRBV9 and TRBJ2-5, reads DSGVTQTPKHLITATGQRVTLRCSPRSGDLSVYWYQQSLDQGLQFLIQYYNGEERAKGNILERFSAQQFPDLHSELNLSSLELGDSALYFCASSVDRQETQYFGPGTRLLVL.

This chain connects TRBV2 to TRBJ2-1, with no clear D. The CDR3 consists of 11 residues. Germline CDR1 is SNHLY and CDR2 is FYNNEI. Trimming shortened V by 7 bases and J by 13 bases, and 14 bases separated the two germline ends. This CDR3 reads CASNQERIQFF. CDR3 in DNA: TGTGCCAGCAATCAAGAAAGGATACAGTTCTTC.

Concerning this clone itself: Mismatch with germline at one junction end may stem from a read error. V gene TRBV15 combines with J gene TRBJ1-1; TRBD1 might be the D (5 bases). CDR3 length: 13 residues. CDR1 is LNHNV and CDR2 is YYDKDF in the germline V gene (reference sequence). CDR3 in DNA: TGTGCCACGAGCAAAGGGGTGGACACTGAAGCTTTCTTT. Protein product: CATSKGVDTEAFF.

The genes are TRBV12-5 and TRBJ2-7; D assignment may be TRBD1 or TRBD2 (5 bases each). CDR3 length equals 19 residues. Trimming took off 6 bases at V and 3 bases at J, with 30 bases between the two ends. Germline V gene sequence: CDR1 LGHNT, CDR2 FRNRAP. CDR3 nucleotides: TGTGCTAGTGGGGGGGTAGGTGGAAGCGTTTGTCGGTCCTTCTACGAGCAGTACTTC. It yields the protein CASGGVGGSVCRSFYEQYF.

The V gene is TRBV5-8, the J gene TRBJ2-7, with 7 bases that match TRBD1. There are 13 residues in the CDR3. Germline V CDR1 and CDR2: SGHTS, YDEGEE. V shed 4 bases and J 2 bases; nucleotides not matched to a gene: 3. Here the CDR3 DNA reads TGTGCCAGCAGCCACAGGGGCCCCTACGAGCAGTACTTC. This sequence encodes CASSHRGPYEQYF.

The chain carries TRBV19 and TRBJ2-2; TRBD1 matches 9 bases. J lost 5 bases, V lost 10 bases, and 8 bases had no gene match. The CDR3 has 14 amino acids. Germline values: CDR1 LNHDA, CDR2 SQIVND (reference sequence). CDR3 region: CATLQGARTGELFF. The CDR3 bases are TGTGCCACACTACAGGGGGCGCGGACCGGGGAGCTGTTTTTT.

The CDR3 coding sequence is TGTGCCAGCAGTCCGGGGCAACTAAGGGAAAAACTGTTTTTT. Translated: CASSPGQLREKLFF. The J gene is TRBJ1-4, the V gene TRBV6-5; maybe TRBD1 (5 bases). The CDR3 sequence is 14 residues long. Per the germline V gene, CDR1 is MNHEY and CDR2 is SVGAGI. V was trimmed by 5 bases and J by 8 bases, leaving 15 bases between them.

Regarding this clone: The same CDR3 also results from other DNA sequences found in this sample. The rearrangement links TRBV18 to TRBJ2-7, with 8 nucleotides matching TRBD1. The germline CDR1 and CDR2 sequences are KGHSH and LQKENI. The CDR3 length is 14 residues. The V segment lost 3 bases and the J segment 2 bases; nucleotides outside the gene matches: 3. CDR3 protein: CASSPGQGTYEQYF. CDR3 coding DNA: TGTGCCAGCTCACCTGGACAGGGCACCTACGAGCAGTACTTC.

A single count supports this clone. CDR3 sequence: CASSGQQTQYF. CDR3 nucleotides: TGTGCCAGCAGCGGACAGCAGACCCAGTACTTC. J is TRBJ2-5 and V is TRBV7-2; possible D gene TRBD1, 6 bases. The CDR3 has 11 amino acids. The germline V gene encodes CDR1 SGHTA and CDR2 FQGNSA. V lost 5 bases, J lost 6 bases, and 7 bases lay in between.

V is TRBV28 and J is TRBJ1-2; 7 bases align to TRBD1. This CDR3 has 14 residues. V lost 4 bases and J lost 1; bases outside the gene matches: 3. Germline CDR1 reads MDHEN; CDR2 reads SYDVKM. CDR3 sequence (DNA): TGTGCCAGCAGTTCGGGACAGCATAACTATGGCTACACCTTC. This encodes CASSSGQHNYGYTF.

The chain couples TRBV28 to TRBJ2-7; D might be TRBD1 or TRBD2, each matching 6 bases. The CDR3 contains 19 residues. CDR1 is MDHEN, CDR2 SYDVKM, per germline. Trimming took 4 bases from V and 1 from J, leaving 26 bases between them. Here the CDR3 reads CASSYGGWVAEALSYEQYF. In nucleotides, the CDR3 is TGTGCCAGCAGTTACGGGGGCTGGGTAGCGGAGGCTTTGTCCTACGAGCAGTACTTC.

Concerning this clone: The same CDR3 is also encoded by other DNA sequences in this sample. V gene TRBV5-1 combines with J gene TRBJ2-3; 8 bases match TRBD1. The CDR3 runs to 15 residues. Germline CDR1 reads SGHRS; CDR2 reads YFSETQ. V dropped 1 base and J dropped 0; count of bases not matched to a gene: 1. For the CDR3, the DNA is TGCGCCAGCAGCTTGCAGGGGGCAAGCACAGATACGCAGTATTTT. Its translation is CASSLQGASTDTQYF.

The rearrangement uses TRBV29-1 and TRBJ2-7, with 9 nucleotides matching TRBD1. The CDR3 is 15 amino acids. Unmatched junction bases numbered 10, after V lost 0 bases and J lost 7 bases. Germline CDR1 SQVTM, CDR2 ANQGSEA. Here the CDR3 reads CSVEDQDRGTGEQYF. CDR3 nucleotides: TGCAGCGTTGAAGATCAAGACAGGGGGACAGGAGAGCAGTACTTC.

V usage is TRBV29-1 and J usage is TRBJ1-2; 10 bases are shared with TRBD1. The V gene end was trimmed by 6 bases and the J gene end by 5 bases; junction bases not matched to a gene: 6. This CDR3 has 13 residues. From germline, CDR1 is SQVTM and CDR2 ANQGSEA. The CDR3 DNA is TGCAGCGTGTCTCGGGACAGGGGTTATGGCTACACCTTC. It is translated as CSVSRDRGYGYTF.

The rearrangement joins TRBV9 to TRBJ1-5; 8 bases map to TRBD1. The trim removed 0 bases at V and 5 bases at J, leaving 4 bases unmatched. This CDR3 contains 15 residues. Germline V gene lookup returns CDR1 SGDLS and CDR2 YYNGEE. The CDR3 region has the DNA TGTGCCAGCAGCGTAGCGGACAGGGACCATCAGCCCCAGCATTTT. It is translated as CASSVADRDHQPQHF. The full variable domain, its missing parts supplied by reference TRBV9 and TRBJ1-5, is DSGVTQTPKHLITATGQRVTLRCSPRSGDLSVYWYQQSLDQGLQFLIQYYNGEERAKGNILERFSAQQFPDLHSELNLSSLELGDSALYFCASSVADRDHQPQHFGDGTRLSIL.

This chain uses TRBV29-1 with TRBJ2-7; 10 bases map to TRBD2. This CDR3 is 13 amino acids long. Per germline, CDR1 SQVTM and CDR2 ANQGSEA. Trimming cost V 5 bases and J 5 bases; bases outside gene matches: 6. The CDR3 nucleotides read TGCAGCGTTCTACTAGCGGGACTCGACGAGCAGTACTTC. As protein: CSVLLAGLDEQYF.

This rearrangement joins TRBV10-3 to TRBJ2-2; D is tentatively TRBD1 or TRBD2 (7 bases each). There are 16 residues in the CDR3. The germline V and J ends were trimmed by 10 bases and 4 bases, with 22 bases remaining between them. CDR1 is ENHRY, CDR2 SYGVKD, per germline. The CDR3 here is CATRGGGSISTGELFF. The CDR3 coding sequence is TGTGCCACCCGAGGGGGCGGGAGCATAAGCACCGGGGAGCTGTTTTTT.